The 4 T cell receptor beta chains in this list originate from one sample, sequenced in a study of blood T cell repertoires in COVID-19. Profiled with immunoSEQ multiplex PCR; TCRdb holds only in-frame clones, not every one. Among approximately 230,000 clones, 79% were seen once, and the ten largest hold 4%. Sequencing was performed on peripheral blood. These receptors originate from a woman in her 40s with active or convalescent COVID-19.

The count of this clone is one. This chain connects TRBV28 to TRBJ1-6; 9 positions match TRBD1. This CDR3 contains 14 residues. The junction had 7 bases not matched to a gene; V was cut back by 6 bases and J by 10 bases. Germline assignment: CDR1 MDHEN and CDR2 SYDVKM. The CDR3 spells CASRGTGRDSPLHF. The DNA of the CDR3 is TGTGCCAGCAGGGGGACAGGGCGAGACTCACCCCTCCACTTT.

The chain employs TRBV2 and TRBJ1-1; possible D gene TRBD1, 6 bases. The V gene lost 7 bases and the J gene lost 0 bases, with 18 bases spanning the gap. The CDR3 loop spans 16 amino acids. Per the germline V gene, CDR1 is SNHLY and CDR2 is FYNNEI. CDR3 sequence reads: CASKGSRGIMNTEAFF. The CDR3 nucleotides are TGTGCCAGCAAGGGCAGCAGGGGAATCATGAACACTGAAGCTTTCTTT. The entire variable domain, with the rest obtained from reference TRBV2 and TRBJ1-1, is as follows: EPEVTQTPSHQVTQMGQEVILRCVPISNHLYFYWYRQILGQKVEFLVSFYNNEISEKSEIFDDQFSVERPDGSNFTLKIRSTKLEDSAMYFCASKGSRGIMNTEAFFGQGTRLTVV.

This clone has just one count. The chain is built from TRBV18 and TRBJ1-1; maybe TRBD1 (5 bases). V was trimmed by 2 bases and J by 0 bases, leaving 10 bases between them. In germline, CDR1 is KGHSH, CDR2 LQKENI. The CDR3 has 15 amino acids. The CDR3 sequence is CASSPSIRVNTEAFF. DNA for the CDR3: TGTGCCAGCTCACCATCGATCAGGGTGAACACTGAAGCTTTCTTT.

V and J are TRBV27 and TRBJ1-2; D gene uncertain. The CDR3 is 13 amino acids. The germline V gene encodes CDR1 MNHEY and CDR2 SMNVEV (reference sequence). Trimming removed 5 bases from V and 3 bases from J, with 10 bases in between. The CDR3 here is CASSVGVDYGYTF. CDR3 nucleotide sequence: TGTGCCAGCAGTGTCGGTGTTGACTATGGCTACACCTTC.